The source of this T cell receptor (beta chain) is a study of T-cell memory formation after mild COVID-19 (dated by TCRdb to the early 2020s). The study in broad terms: Most TCR sequence clusters were specific to one of the two donors. Two young, previously healthy adult volunteers, one female and one male, were included in the cohort. T-cell clones expanding and contracting after mild COVID-19 in a couple of donors were tracked by longitudinal TCRalpha and TCRbeta repertoire sequencing.

Sequencer: Illumina NovaSeq 6000. Using 5'RACE with constant-segment primers, TCRalpha and TCRbeta cDNA libraries were constructed, with sample barcodes and unique molecular identifiers added in the process. Trizol reagent was used to extract RNA from every sample. Library amplification was performed in two PCR steps, and a second sample barcode and Illumina TruSeq adapters were introduced in the second step. Sequencing of libraries was performed on an Illumina NovaSeq with 2 x 150 bp paired-end reads. In the authors' own workflow: Reads were demultiplexed and collapsed into UMI-guided consensus sequences with migec v1.2.7. Using mixcr v2.1.11, UMI consensuses were aligned to TRA and TRB V and J templates and then assembled into clonotypes. Expanded or contracted clonotypes were those called significant by both edgeR and NoisET, with noise models trained on biological replicates. For edgeR calls, the thresholds were a false discovery rate-adjusted p below 0.01 and a log2 fold-change of 1. As an exploratory analysis of dynamics, max-normalized trajectories of the 1000 most abundant clonotypes were examined with PCA combined with hierarchical clustering. The CD4 or CD8 phenotype of responding clones was assigned using the separately sequenced CD4+ and CD8+ repertoires. In TCRdb, the public reads were trimmed at Q25 with fastp and aligned with MiXCR, with productive beta chains retained. Merged by CDR3 protein, the rows form single entries marked with the most common genes and DNA. The V and J calls shown here were made by TCRdb, not taken from the authors' results. The sample data list roughly 580,000 distinct CDR3 sequences, and approximately 18% of these were observed just once. Around 13% of the sample is taken by the ten largest.

Overall results and qualifications from the work: Only two mild cases were covered by the study, and larger cohorts that include severe cases with pre-infection samples were considered necessary. Contracting CD4+ clones were found mainly in CM and EM memory subsets, while CD8+ clones were enriched in EMRA. Clones that contracted from day 15 to 85 showed balanced CD4/CD8 phenotypes, whereas a second wave of clones that expanded from day 15 to 37 leaned towards CD4+. The detection of some responding clones in pre-infection memory suggests that pre-existing cross-reactive memory T cells joined the SARS-CoV-2 response. Whether the second-wave clones peaking on day 37 were SARS-CoV-2 specific was not confirmed.

Ficoll-Paque density gradient centrifugation was used to isolate PBMCs. V is cut back by 0 bases and J by 3 bases, with 10 bases in the junction unmatched. According to the germline V gene (reference sequence), CDR1 reads DFQATT and CDR2 reads SNEGSKA. Including cysteine and phenylalanine, the CDR3 has 17 amino acids. The DNA shown is the 51-base CDR3, in frame from base 1. Points on this clonotype: Its binding antigen is unknown. Base-call qualities are not available, and no considerably larger clone is one nucleotide away.

This sequence uses TRBV20-1 and TRBJ2-3, with 9 bases matching TRBD2. The source of this sequence is an adult woman who had mild COVID-19 (a few samples of this study predate the infection). The sample titles of this study are shuffled in the database, so cell type and time point are left out; the donor was told from shared clones. The sequenced sample consisted of PBMCs or a T cell subset sorted from them (not recorded which). This receptor carries the CDR3 CSAREAGGASLTDTQYF. DNA sequence: TGCAGTGCTAGAGAAGCGGGGGGCGCAAGCCTAACAGATACGCAGTATTTT.